This T cell receptor (beta chain) is from a study of OX40 agonist ivuxolimab in advanced cancers. On the study more broadly: In this cohort, patients received ivuxolimab, an agonistic anti-OX40 (CD134) antibody. Overall study results and limits: In the 0.1 to 3.0 mg/kg range, CD4+ and CD8+ blood T cells had expanded clonally by week 6. Expanded clones were, on average, more numerous among CD8+ T cells than CD4+.

TCRdb's table, derived via immunoSEQ multiplex PCR, lists solely in-frame clones and lacks some. The sample contains about 65,000 clones, approximately 91% of which appear only once. To note about this clone: What it recognizes is unknown.

The CDR3 sequence is 15 residues long. Germline trimming cut 6 bases from V and 4 bases from J; bases unmatched to any gene: 9. CDR1 and CDR2 from the germline V gene are SNHLY and FYNNEI. V is TRBV2 and J is TRBJ2-7, with TRBD1 identical over 10 bases. Sequenced here: CD4+ or CD8+ T cells sorted from blood, sampled in a trial of the OX40 agonist ivuxolimab. The sequence was obtained from an adult with an advanced solid tumor such as melanoma, head and neck, liver or kidney cancer. The CDR3 nucleotides read TGTGCCAGCAGGGGGGGACAGGGGAGTACTTACGAGCAGTACTTC. Translated, it gives CASRGGQGSTYEQYF.